The clone carrying this T cell receptor (beta chain) appeared many times. Its antigen is currently unknown. This may be a read error, as it is one base from a much larger clone. This entry is derived from a study of Graves' ophthalmopathy and Graves' hyperthyroidism. Overall study results and limits: Separation of ophthalmopathy from stable hyperthyroidism was achieved by a 13-signature model, at around 89% sensitivity and roughly 77% specificity.

The CDR3 covers 11 residues. The germline V gene has CDR1 MNHEY and CDR2 SVGEGT. Trimming stripped 6 bases from V and 5 bases from J, with 8 bases between. RNA transcripts provided the template for amplifying TCR beta CDR3 regions. First-round RT-PCR with HTBI primers preceded a second-round multiplex PCR. TCRdb re-derived calls from the multiplex PCR reads in MiXCR, one entry per CDR3 protein. The sample has about 370,000 distinct CDR3 sequences; approximately 16% are singletons. Each donor who had ophthalmopathy showed moderate-to-severe activity, a CAS of ≥3, a NOSPECS of ≥4, and a duration under 3 months.

This clonotype originated in a woman under 30 with Graves' ophthalmopathy. The sequencing sample was made of peripheral blood. The rearrangement joins TRBV6-2 or TRBV6-3 to TRBJ2-7; D remains unclear. Here the CDR3 DNA reads TGTGCCAGCAGCCCCCGGCACGAGCAGTACTTC. Its protein product is CASSPRHEQYF.